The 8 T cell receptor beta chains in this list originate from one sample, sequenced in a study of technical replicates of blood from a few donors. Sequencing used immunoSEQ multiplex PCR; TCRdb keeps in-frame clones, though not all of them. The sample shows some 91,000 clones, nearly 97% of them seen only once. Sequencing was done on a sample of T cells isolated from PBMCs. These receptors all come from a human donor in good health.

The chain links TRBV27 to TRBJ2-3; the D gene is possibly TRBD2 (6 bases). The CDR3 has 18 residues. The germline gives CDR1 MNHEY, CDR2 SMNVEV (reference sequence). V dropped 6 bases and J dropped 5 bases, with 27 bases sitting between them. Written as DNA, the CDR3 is TGTGCCAGCAGAATTTTCGCCGCCCCGGACCAAGCGGGAGATACGCAGTATTTT. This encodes CASRIFAAPDQAGDTQYF.

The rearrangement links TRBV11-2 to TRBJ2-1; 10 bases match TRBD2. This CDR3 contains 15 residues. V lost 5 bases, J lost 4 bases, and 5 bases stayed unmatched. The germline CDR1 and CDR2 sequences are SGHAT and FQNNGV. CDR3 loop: CASSPGLAPYNEQFF. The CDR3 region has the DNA TGTGCCAGCAGCCCGGGACTAGCGCCTTACAATGAGCAGTTCTTC. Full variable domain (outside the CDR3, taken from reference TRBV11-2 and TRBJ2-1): EAGVAQSPRYKIIEKRQSVAFWCNPISGHATLYWYQQILGQGPKLLIQFQNNGVVDDSQLPKDRFSAERLKGVDSTLKIQPAKLEDSAVYLCASSPGLAPYNEQFFGPGTRLTVL.

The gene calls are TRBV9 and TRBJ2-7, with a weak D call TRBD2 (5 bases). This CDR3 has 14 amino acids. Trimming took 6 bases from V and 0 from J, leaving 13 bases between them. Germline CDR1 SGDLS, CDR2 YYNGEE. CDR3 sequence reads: CASNPAGSSYEQYF. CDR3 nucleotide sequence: TGTGCCAGCAACCCGGCGGGCAGCTCCTACGAGCAGTACTTC. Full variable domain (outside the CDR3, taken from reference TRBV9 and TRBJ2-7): DSGVTQTPKHLITATGQRVTLRCSPRSGDLSVYWYQQSLDQGLQFLIQYYNGEERAKGNILERFSAQQFPDLHSELNLSSLELGDSALYFCASNPAGSSYEQYFGPGTRLTVT.

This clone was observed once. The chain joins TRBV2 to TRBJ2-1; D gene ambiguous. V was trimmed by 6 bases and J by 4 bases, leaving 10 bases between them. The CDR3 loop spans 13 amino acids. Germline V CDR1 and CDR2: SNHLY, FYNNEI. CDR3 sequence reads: CASRDSLYNEQFF. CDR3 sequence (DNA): TGTGCCAGCAGGGATAGCTTATACAATGAGCAGTTCTTC.

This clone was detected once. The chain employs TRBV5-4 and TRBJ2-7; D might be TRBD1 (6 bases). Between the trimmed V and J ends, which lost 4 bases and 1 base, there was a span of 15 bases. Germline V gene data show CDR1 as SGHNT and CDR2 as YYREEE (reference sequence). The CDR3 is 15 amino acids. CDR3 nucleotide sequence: TGTGCCAGCAGCGATTACAGGGATTCGTCCTACGAGCAGTACTTC. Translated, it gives CASSDYRDSSYEQYF.

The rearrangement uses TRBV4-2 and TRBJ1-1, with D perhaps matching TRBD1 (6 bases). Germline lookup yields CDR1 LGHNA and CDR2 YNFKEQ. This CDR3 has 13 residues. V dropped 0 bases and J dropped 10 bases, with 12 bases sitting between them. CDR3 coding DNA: TGTGCCAGCAGCCAAGACCAGACAGGACTAGCTTTCTTT. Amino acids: CASSQDQTGLAFF.

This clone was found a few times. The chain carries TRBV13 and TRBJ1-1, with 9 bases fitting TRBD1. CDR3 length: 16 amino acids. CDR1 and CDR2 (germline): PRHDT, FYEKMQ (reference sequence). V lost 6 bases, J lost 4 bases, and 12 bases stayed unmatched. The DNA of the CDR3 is TGTGCCAGCAGGGCCGGGACAGGGTATCGGGGCACTGAAGCTTTCTTT. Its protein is CASRAGTGYRGTEAFF.

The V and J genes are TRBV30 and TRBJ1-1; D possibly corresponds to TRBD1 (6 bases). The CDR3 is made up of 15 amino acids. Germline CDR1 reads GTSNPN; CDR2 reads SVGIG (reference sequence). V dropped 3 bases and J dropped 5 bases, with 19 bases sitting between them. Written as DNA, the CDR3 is TGTGCCTGGAGAGGGAGGGCCGAGAGGGGGACTGAAGCTTTCTTT. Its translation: CAWRGRAERGTEAFF.